The 9 T cell receptor beta chains below come from one sample, sequenced in a study of shared clonotypes between healthy human individuals. It was CD45RO-negative cells, positively selected for CCR7, that made up naive CD8 cells, with terminally differentiated effector memory CD45RA+ cells excluded. Profiled with immunoSEQ multiplex PCR; TCRdb holds only in-frame clones, not every one. The sample lists some 630,000 clones, roughly 96% occurring once. The specimen sequenced was naive CD8+ T cells sorted from blood. The receptors stem from a woman aged 30 to 39 in good health.

The V gene is TRBV27, the J gene TRBJ2-5; D call uncertain. The V and J ends lost 4 bases and 7 bases respectively, with 7 bases between them. Germline V gene sequence: CDR1 MNHEY, CDR2 SMNVEV (reference sequence). The CDR3 runs 11 residues. DNA for the CDR3: TGTGCCAGCAGTTATTTGGGGACCCAGTACTTC. This sequence encodes CASSYLGTQYF.

The chain links TRBV19 to TRBJ2-7, with a weak D call TRBD1 (7 bases). V was clipped by 7 bases and J by 2 bases, with 27 bases between them. Germline assignment: CDR1 LNHDA and CDR2 SQIVND (reference sequence). The length of the CDR3 is 18 residues. The CDR3 DNA reads TGTGCCAGTACCCCGGGACAGATTAGGTTCGGGACTCCCTACGAGCAGTACTTC. This encodes CASTPGQIRFGTPYEQYF.

This chain joins TRBV14 and TRBJ2-1; 7 nucleotides align to TRBD2. The junction had 16 bases not matched to a gene; V was cut back by 1 base and J by 7 bases. The CDR3 contains 18 residues. Per germline, CDR1 SGHDN and CDR2 FVKESK. For the CDR3, the DNA is TGTGCCAGCAGCCAAGGGGATTTTTGGGGGAGGGTAGGGAATGAGCAGTTCTTC. Translation: CASSQGDFWGRVGNEQFF.

The V call is TRBV27, the J call TRBJ2-7; 12 nucleotides match TRBD1. V lost 5 bases, J lost 6 bases, and 8 bases stayed unmatched. CDR1 and CDR2 (germline): MNHEY, SMNVEV (reference sequence). This CDR3 comprises 15 residues. CDR3 bases: TGTGCCAGCAGTAGCCCGGGACAGGGGGCCCGCGAGCAGTACTTC. Translating it yields CASSSPGQGAREQYF.

The chain carries TRBV28 and TRBJ2-5; D may be TRBD1 (6 bases). The germline V gene has CDR1 MDHEN and CDR2 SYDVKM. CDR3 length: 16 residues. The V gene lost 5 bases and the J gene lost 0 bases, with 16 bases spanning the gap. The CDR3 reads CASSHISGQYQETQYF. The CDR3 nucleotides read TGTGCCAGCAGTCACATATCTGGACAGTACCAAGAGACCCAGTACTTC.

The chain uses TRBV5-1 and TRBJ2-2; D remains ambiguous. Per the germline V gene, CDR1 is SGHRS and CDR2 is YFSETQ. Trimming took off 4 bases at V and 8 bases at J, with 6 bases between the two ends. The CDR3 contains 11 residues. The CDR3 bases are TGCGCCAGCAGCATCAGGGGGGAGCTGTTTTTT. It specifies CASSIRGELFF.

The CDR3 spells CASSPKGIEYF. In DNA, the CDR3 is TGTGCCAGCAGCCCGAAGGGGATTGAGTACTTC. This rearrangement joins TRBV21-1 to TRBJ2-7; the table's D call of TRBD1 was not tested on the DNA. TRBV21-1 is annotated as a pseudogene. The CDR3 runs to 11 residues.

The V call is TRBV6-5, the J call TRBJ1-5, with D uncertain. CDR1 is MNHEY and CDR2 is SVGAGI in the germline V gene. The length of the CDR3 is 16 residues. Trimming pared 0 bases from V and 0 bases from J, leaving 9 bases between. The CDR3 bases are TGTGCCAGCAGTTACTCGTATGGAGATAGCAATCAGCCCCAGCATTTT. Protein product: CASSYSYGDSNQPQHF.

This rearrangement joins TRBV11-2 to TRBJ2-7; 7 nucleotides align to TRBD2. The CDR3 extends over 15 amino acids. CDR1 and CDR2 (germline): SGHAT, FQNNGV. Trimming removed 0 bases from V and 2 bases from J; junction bases left unmatched: 4. Written as DNA, the CDR3 is TGTGCCAGCAGCTTAGATCTGGGAGGGGCCTACGAGCAGTACTTC. This codes for CASSLDLGGAYEQYF.